The rows below give T cell receptor beta chains drawn from one sample of a study of blood T cells in healthy people across ages. MiXCR, applied by TCRdb to the 5' RACE reads, yields one record per CDR3 protein. The data show about 1.8 million distinct CDR3 sequences, with 40% to 55% seen just once and approximately 2.1% held by the top ten. Sequencing was performed on blood. The origin of the receptors is a woman aged 40 to 50 in good health. Both conserved end residues are part of each CDR3. D genes are given only for firm matches. Rows may omit the clone size; those that give it use once, few, many or a size class.

TGTGCCAGCAGTACTACTAGCGGGGGGGCCGGGGATGAGCAGTTCTTC,CASSTTSGGAGDEQFF,TRBV6-6,TRBD2,-,TRBJ2-1
TGTGCCAGCAGCTCCCTAGCGGGGGGGCACAATGAGCAGTACTTC,CASSSLAGGHNEQYF,TRBV4-2,TRBD2,-,TRBJ2-7
TGCGCCAGCCAGTGGGGGGAGGTCAGCAATGAGCAGTTCTTC,CASQWGEVSNEQFF,TRBV5-1,-,few,TRBJ2-1
TGCGCCAGCAGCTTGCGGCCCCCGGGACTAGCGGGGACGAGCACAGATACGCAGTATTTT,CASSLRPPGLAGTSTDTQYF,TRBV5-1,TRBD2,few,TRBJ2-3
TGCAGTGCTTCCGCTCGACTAGCTGGTGAGCAGTTCTTC,CSASARLAGEQFF,TRBV20-1,TRBD2,-,TRBJ2-1
TGTGCCACCAGTGATTTCGCCAGAAGCCGTGGCTACACCTTC,CATSDFARSRGYTF,TRBV24-1,-,-,TRBJ1-2
TGTGCCAGCAGTTTCCCCGGACAGGGCTGGGAGACCCAGTACTTC,CASSFPGQGWETQYF,TRBV12-3/TRBV12-4,TRBD1,-,TRBJ2-5
TGTGCCAGCAGCTCAGCTGGCGAAGACTATGGCTACACCTTC,CASSSAGEDYGYTF,TRBV7-9,-,few,TRBJ1-2
TGCAGTGCTAGTTGGGGGGGCGAGACGGAGACCCAGTACTTC,CSASWGGETETQYF,TRBV20-1,-,-,TRBJ2-5
TGTGCCAGCAGCTTACAGACAGGGGGCTTAGAGACCCAGTACTTC,CASSLQTGGLETQYF,TRBV7-2,TRBD1,-,TRBJ2-5
TGCAGTGCTAGAGATGAGATGGGGCGAAACACCGGGGAGCTGTTTTTT,CSARDEMGRNTGELFF,TRBV20-1,-,-,TRBJ2-2
TGTGCCAGCAGTCTTGGGGGTTTCAACGAGCAGTACTTC,CASSLGGFNEQYF,TRBV7-9,-,-,TRBJ2-7
TGTGCCAGCAGTTTAAAAATTGACGGGGCAGCCAACTATGGCTACACCTTC,CASSLKIDGAANYGYTF,TRBV12-3/TRBV12-4,-,-,TRBJ1-2
TGTGCCAGCAGCACTCAGGGACAGAGCAATGAGCAGTACTTC,CASSTQGQSNEQYF,TRBV9,TRBD1,once,TRBJ2-7
TGTGCCAGCAGCCCCCAACAGGGGAGTAAAGCTTTCTTT,CASSPQQGSKAFF,TRBV7-8,TRBD1,few,TRBJ1-1
TGCGCCAGCAGCTTGAGTCGGTCGGGTGAGCAGTTCTTC,CASSLSRSGEQFF,TRBV5-1,-,once,TRBJ2-1
TGCGCCAGCAGCCAAACTCGGACAGCGTTCTACGAGCAGTACTTC,CASSQTRTAFYEQYF,TRBV4-1,-,few,TRBJ2-7
TGTGCCAGCAGTGAACCCAGAGTAGGCCCTTCCCCCAATGAGCAGTTCTTC,CASSEPRVGPSPNEQFF,TRBV9,-,few,TRBJ2-1
TGCAGTGCCGCCCCCAACACAGATACGCAGTATTTT,CSAAPNTDTQYF,TRBV20-1,-,-,TRBJ2-3
TGTGCCAGCAGTTACTCTAGCGGGGGTCTTTCCTACGAGCAGTACTTC,CASSYSSGGLSYEQYF,TRBV6-5,TRBD2,-,TRBJ2-7
TGCGCCAGCAGCTTTGAACAAGCGCAAAACAGTCAGTACTTC,CASSFEQAQNSQYF,TRBV5-1,-,-,TRBJ2-4
TGCGCCAGCAGCCGGGCCGGGATAGTCCAAGAGACCCAGTACTTC,CASSRAGIVQETQYF,TRBV5-1,-,few,TRBJ2-5
TGTGCCAGCAGCTTAGTGGGGCAGGGGGTCCAAGAGACCCAGTACTTC,CASSLVGQGVQETQYF,TRBV13,TRBD1,once,TRBJ2-5
TGTGCCACCAGCAGAGACGACAGTCACACAGATACGCAGTATTTT,CATSRDDSHTDTQYF,TRBV15,-,few,TRBJ2-3
TGTGCCAGCAGTTATGGGACCACGGCGGAAGATACGCAGTATTTT,CASSYGTTAEDTQYF,TRBV6-6,-,few,TRBJ2-3
TGTGCCAGCAGCATCAGTGGGACGCCCGCGAACACCGGGGAGCTGTTTTTT,CASSISGTPANTGELFF,TRBV7-2,-,few,TRBJ2-2
TGTGCCAGCAGCAAAAGGAAGGGACTTCCTAGCACAGATACGCAGTATTTT,CASSKRKGLPSTDTQYF,TRBV21-1,-,once,TRBJ2-3
TGTGCCAGCAGCTCTTCCGGGACTACCCTCTACAATGAGCAGTTCTTC,CASSSSGTTLYNEQFF,TRBV7-2,TRBD2,few,TRBJ2-1
TGTGCCAGCAGAGACCGCAATGAGCAGTTCTTC,CASRDRNEQFF,TRBV7-9,-,-,TRBJ2-1
TGTGCCAGCAGCTTAGGATACGGGGGCCCCAGCTCCTACAATGAGCAGTTCTTC,CASSLGYGGPSSYNEQFF,TRBV7-9,-,few,TRBJ2-1
TGCAGTGCTAGAGTCCCCGCAGGGCTCTACAATGAGCAGTTCTTC,CSARVPAGLYNEQFF,TRBV20-1,-,few,TRBJ2-1
TGTGCCAGCAGCGATGGTGTCCTCCAGTACTTC,CASSDGVLQYF,TRBV4-2,-,-,TRBJ2-5
TGTGCCAGCAGTCGGGACAGGGAGCGCCCCGCGGGCTACACCTTC,CASSRDRERPAGYTF,TRBV12-3/TRBV12-4,TRBD1,-,TRBJ1-2
TGCGCCAGCAGCTTTAAGACTAGCGGTTCCTACAATGGGCAGTTCTTC,CASSFKTSGSYNGQFF,TRBV5-1,TRBD2,-,TRBJ2-1
TGCGCCAGCAGCCAAGATGGGGGCCTCAACTCCTACGAGCAGTACTTC,CASSQDGGLNSYEQYF,TRBV4-1,-,-,TRBJ2-7
TGTGCCAGCAGTTTCGCCGGGACAGCTTTGGAGACCCAGTACTTC,CASSFAGTALETQYF,TRBV27,TRBD1,-,TRBJ2-5
TGTGCCAGCAGCTTCCCGACAGGGACTAATGAAAAACTGTTTTTT,CASSFPTGTNEKLFF,TRBV7-9,TRBD1,-,TRBJ1-4
TGTGCCAGCAGTGAAAGGTTCGGGAACACTGAAGCTTTCTTT,CASSERFGNTEAFF,TRBV6-1,-,-,TRBJ1-1
TGTGCCAGCTCCGGGAGTTCGGGGAGCTACGAGCAGTACTTC,CASSGSSGSYEQYF,TRBV6-6,-,few,TRBJ2-7
TGCAGTGCTAGAGATGGAACAGGGGGTGATGAGCAGTTCTTC,CSARDGTGGDEQFF,TRBV20-1,TRBD1,-,TRBJ2-1
TGTGCCAGCAGTTACGGGGACGCGGTGTCCGAGCAGTACTTC,CASSYGDAVSEQYF,TRBV6-2/TRBV6-3,-,once,TRBJ2-7
TGTGCCAGCACCGACTACGGGTTTACAGATACGCAGTATTTT,CASTDYGFTDTQYF,TRBV27,-,-,TRBJ2-3
TGTGCCAGCAGTTTATTAGATACTAGCAGTAATGAGCAGTTCTTC,CASSLLDTSSNEQFF,TRBV27,-,few,TRBJ2-1
TGCGCCAGCAGCCAAGGTTTACTAGCGGGGCACACAGATACGCAGTATTTT,CASSQGLLAGHTDTQYF,TRBV4-3,TRBD2,few,TRBJ2-3
TGTGCCAGCAGCCCAAGTTGGATTATTAGCGGGGAGCCAGATACGCAGTATTTT,CASSPSWIISGEPDTQYF,TRBV11-2,TRBD2,-,TRBJ2-3
TGTGCCAGCAGCAGGGGAGGGGTGACAGGGGTCCCCTACAATGAGCAGTTCTTC,CASSRGGVTGVPYNEQFF,TRBV7-3,-,-,TRBJ2-1
TGTGCCAGCAGCTTAGTATCCGGGACAGGGAGGGAGACCCAGTACTTC,CASSLVSGTGRETQYF,TRBV7-2,TRBD1,-,TRBJ2-5
TGTGCCAGCACCCGGGGTGTGAACCCTGGCTACACCTTC,CASTRGVNPGYTF,TRBV9,-,-,TRBJ1-2
TGTGCCAGCAGTTTTATGCGGGGCTATCAAGAGACCCAGTACTTC,CASSFMRGYQETQYF,TRBV27,-,few,TRBJ2-5
TGTGCCAGCAGCCCCCTGGGGGTAGCGGGGGGCGTACTTGGGCAGTTCTTC,CASSPLGVAGGVLGQFF,TRBV11-2,TRBD2,-,TRBJ2-1
TGTGCCAGCAGTTACGTTATATCCGCCCCCGCTCAGAACAAAGAGACCCAGTACTTC,CASSYVISAPAQNKETQYF,TRBV6-5,-,few,TRBJ2-5